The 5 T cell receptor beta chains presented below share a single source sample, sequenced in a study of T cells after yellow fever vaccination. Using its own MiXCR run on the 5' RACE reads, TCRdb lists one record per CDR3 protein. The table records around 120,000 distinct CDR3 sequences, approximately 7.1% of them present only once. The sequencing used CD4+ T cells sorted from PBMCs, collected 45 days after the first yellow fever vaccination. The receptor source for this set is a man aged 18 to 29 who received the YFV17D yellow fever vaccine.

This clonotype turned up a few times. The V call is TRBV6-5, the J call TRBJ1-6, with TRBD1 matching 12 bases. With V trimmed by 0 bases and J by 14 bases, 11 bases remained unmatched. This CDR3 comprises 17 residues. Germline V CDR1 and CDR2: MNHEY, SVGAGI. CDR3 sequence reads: CASSYSPTGTGGSALHF. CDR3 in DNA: TGTGCCAGCAGTTACTCACCAACCGGGACAGGGGGCTCAGCCCTCCACTTT.

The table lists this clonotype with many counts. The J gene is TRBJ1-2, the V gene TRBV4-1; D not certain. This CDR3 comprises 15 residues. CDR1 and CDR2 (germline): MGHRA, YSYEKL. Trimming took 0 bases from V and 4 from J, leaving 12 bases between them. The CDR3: CASSQDLRTAYGYTF. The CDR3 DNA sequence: TGCGCCAGCAGCCAAGATCTTAGGACGGCCTATGGCTACACCTTC.

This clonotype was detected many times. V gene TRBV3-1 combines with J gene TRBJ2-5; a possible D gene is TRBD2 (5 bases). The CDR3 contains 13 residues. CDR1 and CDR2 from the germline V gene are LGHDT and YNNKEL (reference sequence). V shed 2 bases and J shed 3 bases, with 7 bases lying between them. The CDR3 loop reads CASSQMGEETQYF. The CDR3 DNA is TGTGCCAGCAGCCAAATGGGAGAAGAGACCCAGTACTTC.

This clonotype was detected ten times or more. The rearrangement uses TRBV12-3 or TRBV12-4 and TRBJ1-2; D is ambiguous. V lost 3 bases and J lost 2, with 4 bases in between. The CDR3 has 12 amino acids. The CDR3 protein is CASSLDNYGYTF. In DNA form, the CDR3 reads TGTGCCAGCAGTTTGGACAACTATGGCTACACCTTC.

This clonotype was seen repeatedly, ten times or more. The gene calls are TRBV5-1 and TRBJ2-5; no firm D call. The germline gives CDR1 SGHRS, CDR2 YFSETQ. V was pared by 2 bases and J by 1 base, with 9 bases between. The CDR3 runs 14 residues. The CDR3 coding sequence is TGCGCCAGCAGCTTCGGTCAGTCCCAAGAGACCCAGTACTTC. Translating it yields CASSFGQSQETQYF. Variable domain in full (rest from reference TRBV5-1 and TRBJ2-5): KAGVTQTPRYLIKTRGQQVTLSCSPISGHRSVSWYQQTPGQGLQFLFEYFSETQRNKGNFPGRFSGRQFSNSRSEMNVSTLELGDSALYLCASSFGQSQETQYFGPGTRLLVL.